Listed here are 18 T cell receptor beta chains from one sample, sequenced in a study of blood T cell repertoires in COVID-19. Method: immunoSEQ multiplex PCR; TCRdb's copy keeps in-frame clones and lacks some. The sample carries approximately 4,100 clones, about 90% recorded once. Sequences were obtained from peripheral blood. Receptors originate from a man aged 50 to 59 with active COVID-19.

The chain combines TRBV24-1 with TRBJ2-7; D not certain. The germline CDR1 and CDR2 sequences are KGHDR and SFDVKD. V dropped 2 bases and J dropped 0 bases, with 4 bases sitting between them. The CDR3 sequence is 13 residues long. This chain's CDR3 is CATSDSLSYEQYF. For the CDR3, the DNA is TGTGCCACCAGTGATTCCCTCTCCTACGAGCAGTACTTC.

This chain connects TRBV7-2 to TRBJ1-5, with TRBD1 identical over 9 bases. This CDR3 has 15 residues. Trimming removed 2 bases from V and 4 bases from J; junction bases left unmatched: 3. Germline V gene lookup returns CDR1 SGHTA and CDR2 FQGNSA. CDR3 sequence reads: CASSLNRGQNQPQHF. The CDR3, as DNA: TGTGCCAGCAGCTTAAACAGGGGGCAGAATCAGCCCCAGCATTTT.

V usage is TRBV30 and J usage is TRBJ2-2; D is unclear. Germline assignment: CDR1 GTSNPN and CDR2 SVGIG (reference sequence). This CDR3 is built from 14 residues. Trimming removed 0 bases from V and 6 bases from J, with 11 bases in between. The CDR3 protein is CAWSVSRTAGELFF. The CDR3 bases are TGTGCCTGGAGTGTATCCCGAACGGCCGGGGAGCTGTTTTTT.

The chain links TRBV4-1 to TRBJ2-5, with 8 bases aligning to TRBD2. With 1 base clipped from V and 2 bases from J, the junction kept 15 bases outside the gene matches. CDR1 MGHRA and CDR2 YSYEKL come from the germline V gene. The CDR3 consists of 19 residues. The CDR3 reads CASSQVWVAGSRVQETQYF. The CDR3 DNA sequence: TGCGCCAGCAGCCAAGTGTGGGTAGCGGGAAGTCGGGTGCAAGAGACCCAGTACTTC.

The genes are TRBV12-3 or TRBV12-4 and TRBJ2-1, with unresolved D. V dropped 3 bases and J dropped 8 bases, with 5 bases sitting between them. There are 11 residues in the CDR3. CDR3 residues: CASSFMYEQFF. As DNA, the CDR3 is TGTGCCAGCAGTTTTATGTATGAGCAGTTCTTC.

This chain's CDR3 is CASSATGGAETQYF. The CDR3 DNA sequence: TGTGCCAGCAGCGCAACAGGGGGGGCAGAGACCCAGTACTTC. The J gene is TRBJ2-5, the V gene TRBV9; TRBD1 is a possible D gene (8 bases). The germline CDR1 and CDR2 sequences are SGDLS and YYNGEE. CDR3 length equals 14 residues. Trimming left V 3 bases short and J 4 bases short, with 13 bases between.

Written as DNA, the CDR3 is TGCAGCGTTGGACTAGCGGGAGATGAGCAGTTCTTC. Amino acids: CSVGLAGDEQFF. V gene TRBV29-1 combines with J gene TRBJ2-1, with 12 positions matching TRBD2. The germline CDR1 and CDR2 sequences are SQVTM and ANQGSEA. Germline trimming cut 4 bases from V and 8 bases from J; bases unmatched to any gene: 0. The CDR3 is 12 amino acids.

In its sample, this clone was seen once. This chain links TRBV9 with TRBJ1-5; 7 positions agree with TRBD1. The germline V gene has CDR1 SGDLS and CDR2 YYNGEE. The V segment lost 4 bases and the J segment 0 bases; nucleotides outside the gene matches: 4. There are 15 residues in the CDR3. The CDR3 coding sequence is TGTGCCAGCAGCCCAGGGGGTCATAGCAATCAGCCCCAGCATTTT. Its translation is CASSPGGHSNQPQHF.

This rearrangement joins TRBV25-1 to TRBJ1-4; 7 bases are shared with TRBD1. The V and J ends lost 5 bases and 5 bases, in that order; junction bases with no gene match: 5. CDR1 MGHDK and CDR2 SYGVNS come from the germline V gene. This CDR3 contains 14 residues. CDR3 residues: CASSPGTVNEKLFF. The CDR3 DNA reads as TGTGCCAGCAGTCCCGGGACAGTGAATGAAAAACTGTTTTTT.

The V call is TRBV2, the J call TRBJ2-7; D possibly corresponds to TRBD2 (6 bases). Germline V gene data show CDR1 as SNHLY and CDR2 as FYNNEI. The length of the CDR3 is 21 residues. The V gene lost 2 bases and the J gene lost 2 bases, with 31 bases spanning the gap. CDR3 in amino acids: CASSESFSSSGGTLRTYEQYF. In DNA, the CDR3 is TGTGCCAGCAGTGAATCTTTCTCATCTTCTGGGGGGACCCTTAGAACCTACGAGCAGTACTTC.

This chain connects TRBV28 to TRBJ1-3; 8 bases fit TRBD1. V was clipped by 5 bases and J by 1 base; unmatched bases: 4. CDR1 and CDR2 from the germline V gene are MDHEN and SYDVKM. CDR3 size: 15 residues. The DNA for the CDR3 is TGTGCCAGCAGTCGGACAGGGTTATCTGGAAACACCATATATTTT. Protein: CASSRTGLSGNTIYF.

The chain couples TRBV6-2 or TRBV6-3 to TRBJ2-2, with D possibly matching TRBD2 (6 bases). Trimming removed 2 bases from V and 1 base from J, with 20 bases in between. Germline assignment: CDR1 MNHEY and CDR2 SVGEGT. The CDR3 loop spans 19 amino acids. The CDR3 DNA sequence: TGTGCCAGCAGTTACGAAGGGGCGAGCGGGCGGGAGAACACCGGGGAGCTGTTTTTT. Protein product: CASSYEGASGRENTGELFF.

The J gene is TRBJ1-4, the V gene TRBV28; 7 positions agree with TRBD1. The trim removed 5 bases at V and 6 bases at J, leaving 12 bases unmatched. CDR1 MDHEN and CDR2 SYDVKM come from the germline V gene. The CDR3 length is 16 residues. CDR3 in amino acids: CASSPRPGTADEKLFF. The CDR3 DNA reads TGTGCCAGCAGTCCGCGGCCCGGGACAGCCGATGAAAAACTGTTTTTT.

This chain uses TRBV6-5 with TRBJ2-7; tentative D call: TRBD2 (5 bases). V lost 5 bases and J 6 bases, leaving 8 bases between the germline ends. Looked up from germline, CDR1 is MNHEY and CDR2 is SVGAGI. CDR3 length equals 11 residues. This CDR3 is CASSLGLEQYF. The DNA for the CDR3 is TGTGCCAGCAGTCTCGGACTCGAGCAGTACTTC.

V and J are TRBV12-2 and TRBJ2-2; TRBD2, the table's D call, was not compared with the DNA. TRBV12-2 is a pseudogene locus. The CDR3 covers 20 residues. The CDR3 protein is CASRLGKGLAEWVNTGELFF. In nucleotides, the CDR3 is TGTGCAAGTCGCTTAGGAAAGGGACTAGCGGAGTGGGTAAACACCGGGGAGCTGTTTTTT.

The chain joins TRBV9 to TRBJ1-2; 9 bases match TRBD1. V shed 3 bases, J shed 4 bases, and the junction held 7 bases outside the gene matches. CDR1 is SGDLS and CDR2 is YYNGEE in the germline V gene. The CDR3 consists of 15 residues. The DNA for the CDR3 is TGTGCCAGCAGCGAGGGGACAGGGAGCTTCTATGGCTACACCTTC. Translation: CASSEGTGSFYGYTF.

This clone counts as large. V is TRBV7-9 and J is TRBJ2-3; TRBD2 aligns across 12 bases. The junction had 9 bases not matched to a gene; V was cut back by 5 bases and J by 0 bases. Germline CDR1 is SEHNR and CDR2 is FQNEAQ (reference sequence). This CDR3 has 18 residues. CDR3 nucleotides: TGTGCCAGCAGCGGCCCGGGACTAGCGGGTACTAGCACAGATACGCAGTATTTT. This codes for CASSGPGLAGTSTDTQYF. Full variable domain (outside the CDR3, taken from reference TRBV7-9 and TRBJ2-3): DTGVSQNPRHKITKRGQNVTFRCDPISEHNRLYWYRQTLGQGPEFLTYFQNEAQLEKSRLLSDRFSAERPKGSFSTLEIQRTEQGDSAMYLCASSGPGLAGTSTDTQYFGPGTRLTVL.

The genes are TRBV4-3 and TRBJ1-1; D uncertain. The CDR3 is 13 residues long. In germline, CDR1 is LGHNA, CDR2 YSLEER. Trimming pared 2 bases from V and 3 bases from J, leaving 7 bases between. CDR3 sequence (DNA): TGCGCCAGCAGCCAACAGGCCGACACTGAAGCTTTCTTT. This codes for CASSQQADTEAFF.